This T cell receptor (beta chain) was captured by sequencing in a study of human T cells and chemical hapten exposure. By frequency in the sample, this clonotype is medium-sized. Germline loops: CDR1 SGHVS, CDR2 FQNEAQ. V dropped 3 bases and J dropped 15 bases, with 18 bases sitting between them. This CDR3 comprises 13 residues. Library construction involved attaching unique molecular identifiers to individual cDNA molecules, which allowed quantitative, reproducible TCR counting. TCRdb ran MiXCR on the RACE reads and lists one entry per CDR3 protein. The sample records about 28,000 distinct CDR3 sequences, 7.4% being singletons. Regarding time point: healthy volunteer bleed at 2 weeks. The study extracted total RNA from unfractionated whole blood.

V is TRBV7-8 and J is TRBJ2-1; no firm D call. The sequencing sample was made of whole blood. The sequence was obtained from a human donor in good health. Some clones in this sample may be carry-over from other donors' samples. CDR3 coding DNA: TGTGCCAGCAGCTTGGATAGGTCGAAGGGAAGGTTCTTC. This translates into CASSLDRSKGRFF.